This T cell receptor beta chain was recovered during a study of T cell responses to AZD1222 COVID-19 vaccine. General observations from the study: Spike-specific TCRs gained breadth and depth after people received two AZD1222 doses. Nearly half of spike-specific TCRs reportedly target variant regions that are unmutated in the B.1.351 and B.1.1.7 variants. Seropositivity was recorded at baseline in only 6 or 7 AZD1222 recipients.

The CDR3 has 14 residues. Germline V lookup: CDR1 SNHLY, CDR2 FYNNEI. Trimming left V 7 bases short and J 4 bases short, with 14 bases between. This clone was observed a handful of times. What it binds is unknown. Here immunoSEQ multiplex PCR was the method, and the copy in TCRdb shows in-frame clones only, minus some. The sample has around 110,000 clones; 88% are singletons. The chain combines TRBV2 with TRBJ1-5; D remains unclear. The receptor was isolated from an adult in good health. Sequenced here: peripheral blood, sampled on day 0 of AZD1222 vaccination. The CDR3 sequence: CASTRRGWNQPQHF. In DNA, the CDR3 is TGTGCCAGCACAAGGCGGGGTTGGAATCAGCCCCAGCATTTT.